One and the same sample provided the 17 T cell receptor beta chains below, sequenced in a study of glioma-infiltrating T cells after dendritic cell vaccination. The method was immunoSEQ multiplex PCR; TCRdb's version includes in-frame clones alone and lacks a portion of them. Altogether roughly 82,000 clones are present, roughly 90% being singletons, with the ten largest covering roughly 3.1%. This specimen was blood, taken before dendritic cell vaccination. The receptors were sampled from a human donor with glioblastoma.

The chain uses TRBV5-6 and TRBJ1-4; weak D call: TRBD1 (5 bases). The CDR3 loop spans 17 amino acids. V lost 0 bases, J lost 6 bases, and 18 bases lay in between. Germline V gives CDR1 SGHDT, CDR2 YYEEEE. CDR3 in DNA: TGTGCCAGCAGCTTGGAGGAGGGGCCAAAAGGTTATGAAAAACTGTTTTTT. It encodes CASSLEEGPKGYEKLFF.

This clone was seen once. The J gene is TRBJ2-5, the V gene TRBV5-8; the match to TRBD2 covers 13 bases. Germline CDR1 reads SGHTS; CDR2 reads YDEGEE. V lost 4 bases and J lost 5; bases outside the gene matches: 5. The CDR3 contains 15 residues. CDR3 sequence reads: CASSKGTSGVETQYF. The CDR3 DNA reads TGTGCCAGCAGCAAAGGGACTAGCGGGGTCGAGACCCAGTACTTC. Drawing the rest from reference TRBV5-8 and TRBJ2-5, the complete variable domain is EAGVTQSPTHLIKTRGQQATLRCSPISGHTSVYWYQQALGLGLQFLLWYDEGEERNRGNFPPRFSGRQFPNYSSELNVNALELEDSALYLCASSKGTSGVETQYFGPGTRLLVL.

This clone was seen more than once but under ten times. The chain links TRBV27 to TRBJ2-1; a weak D match, TRBD2 (5 bases). With 5 bases removed from V and 5 bases from J, the gap between germline ends came to 13 bases. This CDR3 has 14 residues. Germline lookup yields CDR1 MNHEY and CDR2 SMNVEV (reference sequence). The CDR3 DNA follows: TGTGCCAGCAGTCAGCTAGCAGGAAACAATGAGCAGTTCTTC. Its protein is CASSQLAGNNEQFF.

The chain links TRBV6-1 to TRBJ1-5; 9 bases agree with TRBD1. The J segment lost 0 bases and the V segment lost 7 bases, leaving 4 bases of the junction unmatched. This CDR3 region has 15 residues. Germline CDR1 MNHNS, CDR2 SASEGT. This CDR3 reads CASIGQGYSNQPQHF. CDR3 bases: TGTGCCAGCATCGGACAGGGGTATAGCAATCAGCCCCAGCATTTT.

The gene calls are TRBV9 and TRBJ2-3; 7 bases are shared with TRBD2. This CDR3 spans 15 amino acids. The V gene end was trimmed by 0 bases and the J gene end by 2 bases; junction bases not matched to a gene: 3. CDR1 is SGDLS, CDR2 YYNGEE, per germline. The CDR3, as DNA: TGTGCCAGCAGCGTAGGGGGGGACTACACAGATACGCAGTATTTT. Encoded protein: CASSVGGDYTDTQYF.

V usage is TRBV5-1 and J usage is TRBJ2-5, with 7 bases aligning to TRBD1. The V gene's germline CDR1 is SGHRS and CDR2 YFSETQ. V shed 0 bases, J shed 2 bases, and the junction held 7 bases outside the gene matches. The CDR3 runs to 16 residues. CDR3 amino acids: CASSLALGRGQETQYF. The DNA for the CDR3 is TGCGCCAGCAGCTTGGCCCTCGGCAGGGGGCAAGAGACCCAGTACTTC. Full variable domain (rest looked up from reference TRBV5-1 and TRBJ2-5): KAGVTQTPRYLIKTRGQQVTLSCSPISGHRSVSWYQQTPGQGLQFLFEYFSETQRNKGNFPGRFSGRQFSNSRSEMNVSTLELGDSALYLCASSLALGRGQETQYFGPGTRLLVL.

The genes are TRBV13 and TRBJ2-7, with 12 bases fitting TRBD2. This CDR3 spans 16 amino acids. Per germline, CDR1 PRHDT and CDR2 FYEKMQ (reference sequence). V was pared by 5 bases and J by 7 bases, with 12 bases of the junction left unmatched. Here the CDR3 reads CASSPRRTSGIVEQYF. The CDR3 DNA follows: TGTGCCAGCAGCCCCCGCCGGACTAGCGGGATTGTGGAGCAGTACTTC.

The chain couples TRBV19 to TRBJ1-5, with 7 bases aligning to TRBD1. The CDR3 consists of 13 residues. The trim removed 5 bases at V and 7 bases at J, leaving 5 bases unmatched. Germline lookup yields CDR1 LNHDA and CDR2 SQIVND (reference sequence). CDR3 amino acids: CASSRGGRQPQHF. The CDR3 region has the DNA TGTGCCAGTAGTCGAGGGGGCAGACAGCCCCAGCATTTT.

The gene calls are TRBV10-3 and TRBJ1-2, with D perhaps TRBD1 (5 bases). Trimming removed 1 base at V and 0 bases at J, with 12 bases between. CDR3 length: 16 residues. Per the germline V gene, CDR1 is ENHRY and CDR2 is SYGVKD. CDR3: CAISEWQGLANYGYTF. In DNA form, the CDR3 reads TGTGCCATCAGTGAGTGGCAGGGTTTAGCTAACTATGGCTACACCTTC.

This clone showed up just once. The chain links TRBV5-4 to TRBJ1-1, with 11 bases aligning to TRBD1. Germline assignment: CDR1 SGHNT and CDR2 YYREEE (reference sequence). CDR3 length: 16 residues. V dropped 4 bases and J dropped 1; count of bases not matched to a gene: 6. CDR3: CASSTGQGAKNTEAFF. DNA for the CDR3: TGTGCCAGCAGCACCGGACAGGGGGCGAAGAACACTGAAGCTTTCTTT.

The rearrangement links TRBV27 to TRBJ2-7; TRBD1 might be the D (5 bases). This CDR3 is built from 13 residues. Trimming stripped 3 bases from V and 5 bases from J, with 11 bases between. Germline V gene data show CDR1 as MNHEY and CDR2 as SMNVEV (reference sequence). This CDR3 is CASSFSRADEQYF. CDR3 nucleotides: TGTGCCAGCAGTTTTTCCAGGGCCGACGAGCAGTACTTC.

V usage is TRBV2 and J usage is TRBJ2-7, with 10 bases aligning to TRBD1. Looked up from germline, CDR1 is SNHLY and CDR2 is FYNNEI. The CDR3 is made up of 14 amino acids. The V gene end was trimmed by 8 bases and the J gene end by 2 bases; junction bases not matched to a gene: 6. CDR3 region: CASLRDRGPYEQYF. CDR3 nucleotides: TGTGCCAGCCTCCGGGACAGGGGTCCCTACGAGCAGTACTTC.

The CDR3 nucleotides are TGTGCCAGCAGCGTCCAATCGAACACTGAAGCTTTCTTT. As protein: CASSVQSNTEAFF. The gene calls are TRBV9 and TRBJ1-1; unclear D gene. Trimming removed 2 bases at V and 1 base at J, with 6 bases between. This CDR3 is built from 13 residues. The germline V gene has CDR1 SGDLS and CDR2 YYNGEE.

The rearrangement uses TRBV5-1 and TRBJ2-7, with D possibly matching TRBD2 (7 bases). The V gene's germline CDR1 is SGHRS and CDR2 YFSETQ. This CDR3 contains 16 residues. V was trimmed by 5 bases and J by 5 bases, leaving 23 bases between them. This CDR3 is CASRSTDRGALDEQYF. The CDR3 region has the DNA TGCGCCAGCAGATCTACCGACCGGGGGGCTCTAGACGAGCAGTACTTC.

The V and J genes are TRBV6-1 and TRBJ1-5, with 7 bases aligning to TRBD1. The V gene's germline CDR1 is MNHNS and CDR2 SASEGT. With V trimmed by 4 bases and J by 6 bases, 6 bases remained unmatched. The CDR3 spans 14 residues. The CDR3 here is CASSVDRLGQPQHF. DNA of the CDR3: TGTGCCAGCAGTGTGGACAGGTTGGGTCAGCCCCAGCATTTT.

The chain combines TRBV5-6 with TRBJ1-3; unclear D gene. Trimming cost V 4 bases and J 4 bases, with 12 bases left between them. Germline CDR1 and CDR2: SGHDT and YYEEEE. The CDR3 runs to 14 residues. The CDR3 spells CASSPKAGGNTIYF. The CDR3 DNA reads as TGTGCCAGCAGCCCCAAGGCGGGGGGAAACACCATATATTTT. The full variable domain, completed using reference TRBV5-6 and TRBJ1-3, is DAGVTQSPTHLIKTRGQQVTLRCSPKSGHDTVSWYQQALGQGPQFIFQYYEEEERQRGNFPDRFSGHQFPNYSSELNVNALLLGDSALYLCASSPKAGGNTIYFGEGSWLTVV.

V is TRBV2 and J is TRBJ2-7; 8 bases are a match to TRBD1. After removal of 7 bases from V and 4 bases from J, the junction contained 9 bases not matched to a gene. Germline CDR1 reads SNHLY; CDR2 reads FYNNEI. The CDR3 length is 14 residues. The CDR3 here is CASKPGTGGYEQYF. Here the CDR3 DNA reads TGTGCCAGCAAGCCCGGGACAGGTGGTTACGAGCAGTACTTC.